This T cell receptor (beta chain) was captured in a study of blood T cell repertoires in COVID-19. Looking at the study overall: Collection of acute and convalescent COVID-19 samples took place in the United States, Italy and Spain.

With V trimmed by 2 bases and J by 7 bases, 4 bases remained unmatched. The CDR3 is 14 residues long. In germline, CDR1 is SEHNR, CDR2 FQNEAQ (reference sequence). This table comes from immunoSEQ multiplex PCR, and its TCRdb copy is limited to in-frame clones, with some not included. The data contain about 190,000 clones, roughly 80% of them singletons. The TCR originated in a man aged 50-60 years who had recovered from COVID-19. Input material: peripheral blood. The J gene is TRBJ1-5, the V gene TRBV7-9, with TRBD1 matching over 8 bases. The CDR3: CASSLTGGEQPQHF. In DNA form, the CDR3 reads TGTGCCAGCAGCTTAACAGGGGGGGAGCAGCCCCAGCATTTT.